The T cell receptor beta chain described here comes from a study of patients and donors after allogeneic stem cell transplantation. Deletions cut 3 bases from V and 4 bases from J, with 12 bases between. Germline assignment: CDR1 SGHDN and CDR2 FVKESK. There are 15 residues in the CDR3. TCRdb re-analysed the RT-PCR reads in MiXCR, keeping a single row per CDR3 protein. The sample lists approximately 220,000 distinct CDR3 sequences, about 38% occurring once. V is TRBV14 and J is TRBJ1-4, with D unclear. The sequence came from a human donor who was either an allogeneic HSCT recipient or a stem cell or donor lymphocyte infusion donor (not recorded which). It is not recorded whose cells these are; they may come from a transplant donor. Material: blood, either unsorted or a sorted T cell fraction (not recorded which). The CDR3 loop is CASSHKRDNNEKLFF. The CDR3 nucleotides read TGTGCCAGCAGCCATAAACGGGATAATAATGAAAAACTGTTTTTT.